This section outlines one T cell receptor (beta chain) sequence together with its context. V was clipped by 4 bases and J by 0 bases; unmatched bases: 20. This CDR3 spans 21 amino acids. From germline, CDR1 is MDHEN and CDR2 SYDVKM. This sample is part of a study of blood T cell repertoires in COVID-19. Turning to the study itself: Acute and convalescent COVID-19 specimens originated in the United States, Italy and Spain.

Original analysis: Amplifying reference gene primers gave estimates of nucleated cell counts. The table came from immunoSEQ multiplex PCR; TCRdb's copy has only in-frame clones and leaves some out. Clone size and V and J calls were adopted from that table, with D and trimming inferred from the DNA. This table has around 250,000 clones, roughly 84% appearing once. The V gene is TRBV28, the J gene TRBJ1-4; 7 nucleotides align to TRBD1. The TCR sequence derives from a woman under 30 with acute or convalescent COVID-19. The sample taken for sequencing was peripheral blood. CDR3 sequence reads: CASSSQTVQGTAFSTNEKLFF. The CDR3 DNA reads TGTGCCAGCAGTTCCCAAACGGTACAGGGGACTGCCTTCTCAACTAATGAAAAACTGTTTTTT.